This T cell receptor (beta chain) was recovered during a study of T cell repertoires in cytomegalovirus infection (dated by TCRdb to the late 2010s). Some background on the complete study: Recently identified HLA-C-restricted CMV epitopes, whose presentation resists viral immunomodulation, were targeted by peptide stimulations together with well-studied HLA-B-restricted epitopes. Because public TCR beta signatures pointed to carriage of CMV infection together with the matching HLA type, the HLA type of each donor mattered for the analysis. The paper as a whole reports these results and caveats: The ex vivo response was dominated by HLA-C-restricted CMV-specific TCR beta clonotypes, and the single most frequent clonotype in two of eight donors was supplied by these HLA-C-restricted clonotypes. Carriers of CMV infection plus the relevant HLA type were discriminated by the cumulative frequency of public TCR beta family members in the study cohort and in an independent roughly 340-donor cohort.

The treatment or condition label for this specimen denotes: in vitro stimulation with specific CMV peptide epitopes to enrich CMV-specific T cells. From the cysteine up to the phenylalanine, the CDR3 has a length of 16 residues. Only the CDR3 portion is preserved as DNA: 48 bases, with reading frame beginning at the first base. From a lookup of the germline V gene, CDR1 and CDR2 are MGHRA and YSYEKL. V is reduced by 1 base and J by 1 base, leaving a spacing of 12 bases between them. With regard to this clonotype: Its specific antigen is unknown. Base qualities are not at hand, and no much larger clone is one base apart.

Reads for this sample came from an Illumina HiSeq 1500. TCRdb reran the public reads through fastp at Q25 and MiXCR, keeping productive beta chains. Rows with one shared CDR3 protein collapse into an entry with the most common genes and DNA. The sample yields hundreds of thousands of distinct CDR3 sequences; about 42% were counted once. Together, the top ten hold 43% of the sample. In this chain, TRBV4-1 is recombined with TRBJ2-3, with a tentative D call of TRBD1 or TRBD2, each matching 5 bases. The receptor comes from a human donor in good health (CMV status not recorded). Some clones in this sample may be carry-over from other donors' samples. This sample comprised cultured PBMCs, obtained from culture after CMV antigen stimulation. The encoded CDR3 is CASSQVLGAGTDTQYF. The nucleotides are TGCGCCAGCAGCCAAGTACTCGGGGCCGGCACAGATACGCAGTATTTT.